The 13 T cell receptor beta chains reported below all come from one sample, sequenced in a study of OX40 agonist ivuxolimab in advanced cancers. Profiled with immunoSEQ multiplex PCR; TCRdb holds only in-frame clones, not every one. There are some 42,000 clones in the sample; 65% to 85% occur only once, and roughly 24% lies in the top ten. Here the sequenced sample was CD4+ or CD8+ T cells sorted from blood, taken in a trial of the OX40 agonist ivuxolimab. These receptors were taken from an adult with an advanced solid tumor such as melanoma, head and neck, liver or kidney cancer.

This sequence joins TRBV10-3 and TRBJ2-7; tentative D call: TRBD1 (6 bases). The length of the CDR3 is 12 residues. Trimming stripped 10 bases from V and 1 base from J, with 11 bases between. Germline lookup yields CDR1 ENHRY and CDR2 SYGVKD. The CDR3 DNA is TGTGCCACCATGGACAGATCCTACGAGCAGTACTTC. This translates into CATMDRSYEQYF.

The V gene is TRBV21-1, the J gene TRBJ2-5. TRBV21-1 is annotated as a pseudogene. This CDR3 region has 16 residues. The CDR3 sequence: CASSKGGTGDTETQYF. The CDR3 bases are TGTGCCAGCAGCAAAGGTGGTACGGGGGACACGGAGACCCAGTACTTC.

V usage is TRBV23-1 and J usage is TRBJ2-7; D possibly corresponds to TRBD1 (6 bases). TRBV23-1 is an open reading frame, and its role is uncertain. The CDR3 spans 18 residues. Trimming shortened V by 3 bases and J by 0 bases, and 21 bases separated the two germline ends. CDR3 sequence (DNA): TGCGCCAGCAGTCATTTAACGGACAGTTATGGTTCCTCCTACGAGCAGTACTTC. This codes for CASSHLTDSYGSSYEQYF.

Regarding this clone: The same CDR3 also results from other DNA sequences found in this sample. V gene TRBV19 combines with J gene TRBJ1-5, with D possibly TRBD1 on 6 matching bases. Germline CDR1 and CDR2: LNHDA and SQIVND (reference sequence). The CDR3 runs to 18 residues. Between the trimmed V and J ends, which lost 5 bases and 0 bases, there was a span of 20 bases. CDR3 nucleotides: TGTGCCAGTAGTGTCCCCTTACAGGGCCCAAATAGCAATCAGCCCCAGCATTTT. It is translated as CASSVPLQGPNSNQPQHF.

The V and J genes are TRBV7-3 and TRBJ2-2; 8 bases align to TRBD2. The CDR3 loop spans 14 amino acids. J lost 7 bases, V lost 4 bases, and 5 bases had no gene match. Germline CDR1 is SGHTA and CDR2 is FQGTGA. The CDR3 DNA sequence: TGTGCCAGCAGCTCCAGCGGGAGTGGCGGGGAGCTGTTTTTT. It translates to CASSSSGSGGELFF.

V and J are TRBV25-1 and TRBJ1-1; a possible D gene is TRBD1 (5 bases). Trimming took off 1 base at V and 5 bases at J, with 11 bases between the two ends. The CDR3 spans 14 residues. The V gene's germline CDR1 is MGHDK and CDR2 SYGVNS. CDR3 coding DNA: TGTGCCAGCAGTGAATCGGCAGGGCAAACTGAAGCTTTCTTT. This codes for CASSESAGQTEAFF.

The chain joins TRBV7-9 to TRBJ1-1; no reliable D call. The V end was cut by 8 bases, the J end by 3 bases, with 7 bases between. This CDR3 spans 11 amino acids. Germline V gene data show CDR1 as SEHNR and CDR2 as FQNEAQ (reference sequence). CDR3 in DNA: TGTGCCAGCGCGGAAGACACTGAAGCTTTCTTT. It specifies CASAEDTEAFF.

The V and J genes are TRBV6-1 and TRBJ2-7; the D gene is possibly TRBD2 (5 bases). Trimming removed 3 bases from V and 2 bases from J, with 8 bases in between. Germline-derived CDR1 and CDR2 are MNHNS and SASEGT. CDR3 length: 13 amino acids. The CDR3 spells CASSDGEPYEQYF. As DNA, the CDR3 is TGTGCCAGCAGTGATGGGGAGCCCTACGAGCAGTACTTC.

The rearrangement joins TRBV6-5 to TRBJ1-1, with TRBD1 as a possible D gene (6 bases). The germline V and J ends were trimmed by 2 bases and 4 bases, with 14 bases remaining between them. Per germline, CDR1 MNHEY and CDR2 SVGAGI. The CDR3 length is 15 residues. The CDR3 DNA reads TGTGCCAGCAGTTACATGGGGGGCAGTTCCACTGAAGCTTTCTTT. Translated: CASSYMGGSSTEAFF.

This clone appeared once. The V call is TRBV15, the J call TRBJ2-3; 9 bases fit TRBD2. After removal of 0 bases from V and 0 bases from J, the junction contained 16 bases not matched to a gene. CDR3 length: 21 amino acids. Germline values: CDR1 LNHNV, CDR2 YYDKDF (reference sequence). The CDR3, as DNA: TGTGCCACCAGCAGAGATTTCCCTTTAGCGGGGGATCTACCTAGCACAGATACGCAGTATTTT. Amino acids: CATSRDFPLAGDLPSTDTQYF.

The chain uses TRBV27 and TRBJ2-1; possibly TRBD2 for D (6 bases). CDR1 and CDR2 from the germline V gene are MNHEY and SMNVEV (reference sequence). The V end lost 5 bases, the J end lost 5 bases, and 7 bases lay between the germline ends. The CDR3 covers 12 residues. CDR3 bases: TGTGCCAGCAGTGCGGGGCACAATGAGCAGTTCTTC. Protein: CASSAGHNEQFF.

The chain joins TRBV10-2 to TRBJ2-1; 9 nucleotides line up with TRBD2. V lost 4 bases and J lost 8; bases outside the gene matches: 12. The CDR3 has 16 residues. The germline gives CDR1 WSHSY, CDR2 SAAADI. The DNA for the CDR3 is TGCGCCAGCAGTGGCCCCTGGCGGGAGGGCCGCCATGAGCAGTTCTTC. Translated, it gives CASSGPWREGRHEQFF.

The chain couples TRBV15 to TRBJ1-1; TRBD1 aligns across 8 bases. Germline V gives CDR1 LNHNV, CDR2 YYDKDF (reference sequence). CDR3 length: 14 amino acids. The J segment lost 1 base and the V segment lost 3 bases, leaving 1 base of the junction unmatched. This CDR3 is CATSRDRANTEAFF. CDR3 DNA sequence: TGTGCCACCAGCAGGGACAGGGCGAACACTGAAGCTTTCTTT.